Below, one T cell receptor beta chain is given with its context. This clonotype was seen ten or more times. Its antigen is not yet known. At one boundary the junction diverges from the germline segment, which might be a read error. The sample belongs to a study of T cells in Graves' hyperthyroidism and ophthalmopathy (dated 2019 in TCRdb). Background on the whole study: A discovery cohort of roughly 96 patients, fewer than 50 with Graves' ophthalmopathy and approximately 57 with stable Graves' hyperthyroidism, was used to find distinguishing TCR V-J signatures. An independent validation cohort of around 19 hyperthyroidism patients and about 16 patients who later progressed to ophthalmopathy tested prospective prediction of ophthalmopathy. For training and testing, the roughly 100 patients in the discovery cohort were randomly divided in a 7:3 ratio. Thyroid tissue and blood T-cell repertoires from more than five Graves' hyperthyroidism patients were also compared in the study. After sampling, hyperthyroidism patients received methimazole starting at 30 mg daily, and ophthalmopathy patients received high-dose intravenous methylprednisolone. The paper reports TCR Vbeta CDR3 sequencing of some 140 peripheral blood samples: under 45 ophthalmopathy, fewer than 80 hyperthyroidism and around 17 progressor patients.

What the work shows at the level of the full study, not this receptor alone: Ophthalmopathy was separated from stable hyperthyroidism by a 13 V-J signature model, with over 85% sensitivity and approximately 81% specificity obtained in cross-validation and 80%/75% obtained in testing. Most expanded thyroid clonotypes (frequency above 0.001) were also detected in blood, a finding suggesting that blood repertoires may reflect thyroid immune responses. In validation, the model predicted progression to ophthalmopathy with approximately 70% sensitivity and about 72% specificity, a median of roughly seven months before onset. No statistical method was used to fix the sample size in advance, and group allocation was not hidden from the investigators.

Counted from cysteine to phenylalanine, this CDR3 has 13 amino acids. Here the CDR3 DNA is all that survives: 39 bases in frame from base 1. According to the germline V gene, CDR1 reads SGHAT and CDR2 reads FQNNGV. TCR beta CDR3 regions were amplified from RNA transcripts. A first-round RT-PCR of the TCR CDR3 used the HTBI primer set with the Qiagen OneStep RT-PCR kit. The libraries were constructed in a second round of multiplex PCR and then size-selected and purified. Libraries were sequenced paired-end with 100 bp reads on an Illumina HiSeq2000. Per the authors' processing: SOAPnuke was used to process the raw data, throwing out any read that contained adapters or uncalled bases, had a mean Phred below 15, or lacked an exact constant-primer or identifier match. COPE v1.2.5 was used to merge the high-quality paired reads, and each unique nucleotide sequence was defined as a clonotype. Clonotypes were aligned to IMGT TRBV, TRBD and TRBJ reference segments using MiTCR v1.1. The analysis was restricted to V-J combinations with a frequency above 0.0001, which together covered just over 98% of the repertoires. A TCS score was defined as the ratio between F50 (clonal expansion) and ExV (chaos), using BLOSUM62-based TCRdist between CDR3 peptides within each V-J. Welch's t-statistics and random forest reduced around 510 V-J features to around 14, which were used in a naive Bayes classifier (R e1071). The similarity between thyroid and blood repertoires was quantified using the Morisita-Horn index. TCRdb trimmed public reads at Q25 via fastp, called clones via MiXCR and kept in-frame beta chains. Duplicate CDR3 protein sequences are folded into a single record with the most common DNA and genes. The authors' filters were not applied to this entry. This sample gives around 580,000 distinct CDR3 sequences in total; roughly 50% of them show up just once. The leading ten clones occupy around 7.7% of the sample.

Graves' hyperthyroidism was defined as stable when no progression to ophthalmopathy occurred over 18 months of follow-up. Hyperthyroidism patients were newly diagnosed, with disease duration under 2 months, and aged 18 to 65 years. Any patient with an uncontrolled infection, another autoimmune disease, pregnancy or lactation was excluded. Clinical symptoms, serum thyroxine and TRAb, thyroid ultrasound, and orbital computed tomography formed the basis for the diagnoses. Total RNA was extracted using Trizol reagent, and RNA quality was assessed on an Agilent 2100 Bioanalyzer. The chain is made from TRBV11-2 and TRBJ1-1, with the D gene not confidently named. The sequence derives from a woman aged 18-29 years with Graves' hyperthyroidism. The specimen sequenced was peripheral blood or thyroid tissue (not recorded which). The sequenced DNA: TGTGCCAGCAGCATAGACATAGACACTGAAGCTTTCTTT. Its translation reads: CASSIDIDTEAFF.